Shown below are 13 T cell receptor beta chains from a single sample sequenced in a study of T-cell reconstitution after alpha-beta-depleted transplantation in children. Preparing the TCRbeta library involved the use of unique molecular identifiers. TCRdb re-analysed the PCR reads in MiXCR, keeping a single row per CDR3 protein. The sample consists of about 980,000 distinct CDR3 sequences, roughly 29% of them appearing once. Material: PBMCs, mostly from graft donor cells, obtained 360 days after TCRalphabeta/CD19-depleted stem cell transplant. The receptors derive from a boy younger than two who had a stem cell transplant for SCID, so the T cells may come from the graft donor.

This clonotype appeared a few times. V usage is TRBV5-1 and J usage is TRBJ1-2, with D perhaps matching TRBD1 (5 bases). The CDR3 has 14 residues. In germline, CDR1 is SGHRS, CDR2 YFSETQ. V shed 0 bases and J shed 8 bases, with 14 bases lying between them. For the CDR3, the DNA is TGCGCCAGCAGCTTGGCTCAGGGATCAGGAGGCTACACCTTC. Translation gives CASSLAQGSGGYTF.

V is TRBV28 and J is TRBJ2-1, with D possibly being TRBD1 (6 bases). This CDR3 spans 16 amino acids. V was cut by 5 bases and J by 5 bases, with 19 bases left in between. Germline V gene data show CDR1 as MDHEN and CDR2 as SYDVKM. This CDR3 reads CASSQHRAAGNNEQFF. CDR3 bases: TGTGCCAGCAGTCAACACAGGGCGGCCGGGAACAATGAGCAGTTCTTC.

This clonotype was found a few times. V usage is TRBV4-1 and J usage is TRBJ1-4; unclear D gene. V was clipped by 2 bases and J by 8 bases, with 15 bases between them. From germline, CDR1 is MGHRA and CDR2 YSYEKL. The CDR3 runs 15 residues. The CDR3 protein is CASSQPADVSEKLFF. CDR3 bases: TGCGCCAGCAGCCAACCAGCGGACGTTAGCGAAAAACTGTTTTTT.

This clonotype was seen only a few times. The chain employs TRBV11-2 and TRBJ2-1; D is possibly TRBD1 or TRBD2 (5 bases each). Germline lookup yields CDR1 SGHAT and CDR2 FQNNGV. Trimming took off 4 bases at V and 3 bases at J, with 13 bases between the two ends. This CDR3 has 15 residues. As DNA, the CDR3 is TGTGCCAGCAGCTCCCGGGACCGAAGCTACAATGAGCAGTTCTTC. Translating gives CASSSRDRSYNEQFF.

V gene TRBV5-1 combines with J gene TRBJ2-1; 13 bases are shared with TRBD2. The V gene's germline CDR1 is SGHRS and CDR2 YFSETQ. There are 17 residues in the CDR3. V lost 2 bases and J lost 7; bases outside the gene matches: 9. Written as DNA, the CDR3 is TGCGCCAGCAGCTTCACTAAACTAGCGGGGGGGCTAAATGAGCAGTTCTTC. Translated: CASSFTKLAGGLNEQFF.

Here the CDR3 reads CATSRDRGVYEQYF. CDR3 sequence (DNA): TGTGCCACCAGCAGAGACAGGGGGGTCTACGAGCAGTACTTC. The rearrangement uses TRBV15 and TRBJ2-7; D perhaps matches TRBD1 (7 bases). Germline V lookup: CDR1 LNHNV, CDR2 YYDKDF (reference sequence). The CDR3 consists of 14 residues. The germline V and J ends were trimmed by 0 bases and 3 bases, with 9 bases remaining between them.

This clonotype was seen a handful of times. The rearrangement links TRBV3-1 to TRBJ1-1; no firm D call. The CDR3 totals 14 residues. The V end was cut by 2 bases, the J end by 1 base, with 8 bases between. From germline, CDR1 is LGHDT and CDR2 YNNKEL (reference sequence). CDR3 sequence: CASSQFVSNTEAFF. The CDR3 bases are TGTGCCAGCAGCCAATTTGTTTCGAACACTGAAGCTTTCTTT.

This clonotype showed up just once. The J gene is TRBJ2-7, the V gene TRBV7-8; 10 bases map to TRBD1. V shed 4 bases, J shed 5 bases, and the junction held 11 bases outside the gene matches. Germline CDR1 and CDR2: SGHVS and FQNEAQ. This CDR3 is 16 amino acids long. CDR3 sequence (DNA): TGTGCCAGCAGCTCACCCTGGGACAGGGGCGTCCACGAGCAGTACTTC. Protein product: CASSSPWDRGVHEQYF.

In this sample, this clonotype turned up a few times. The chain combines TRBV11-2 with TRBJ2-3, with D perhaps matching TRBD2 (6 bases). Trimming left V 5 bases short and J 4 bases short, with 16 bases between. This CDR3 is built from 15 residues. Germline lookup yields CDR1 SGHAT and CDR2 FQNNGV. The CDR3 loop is CASSPLGGPADTQYF. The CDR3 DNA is TGTGCCAGCAGCCCCCTCGGGGGTCCCGCAGATACGCAGTATTTT.

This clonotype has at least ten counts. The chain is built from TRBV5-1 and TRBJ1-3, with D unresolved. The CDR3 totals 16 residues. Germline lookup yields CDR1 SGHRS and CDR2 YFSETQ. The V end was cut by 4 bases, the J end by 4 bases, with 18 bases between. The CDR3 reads CASSDPIWPKGNTIYF. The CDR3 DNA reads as TGCGCCAGCAGCGACCCAATCTGGCCAAAAGGAAACACCATATATTTT.

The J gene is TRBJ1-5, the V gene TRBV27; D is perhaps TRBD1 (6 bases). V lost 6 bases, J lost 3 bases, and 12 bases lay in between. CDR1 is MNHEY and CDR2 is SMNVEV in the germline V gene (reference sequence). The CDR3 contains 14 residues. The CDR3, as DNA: TGTGCCAGCAGGGGGGCCCCTTACAATCAGCCCCAGCATTTT. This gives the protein CASRGAPYNQPQHF.

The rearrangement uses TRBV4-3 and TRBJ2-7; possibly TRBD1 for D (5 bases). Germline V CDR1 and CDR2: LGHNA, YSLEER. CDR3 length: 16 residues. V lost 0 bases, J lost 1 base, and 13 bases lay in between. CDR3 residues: CASSQDGAGFSYEQYF. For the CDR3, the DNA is TGCGCCAGCAGCCAAGATGGGGCCGGGTTTTCCTACGAGCAGTACTTC.

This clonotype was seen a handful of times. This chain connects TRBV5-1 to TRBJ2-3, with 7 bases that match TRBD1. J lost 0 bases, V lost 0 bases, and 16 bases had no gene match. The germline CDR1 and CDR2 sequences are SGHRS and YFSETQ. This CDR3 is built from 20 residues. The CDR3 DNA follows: TGCGCCAGCAGCTTGGTCCCTCAACGAGGGGGCGCTTCTAGCACAGATACGCAGTATTTT. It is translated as CASSLVPQRGGASSTDTQYF. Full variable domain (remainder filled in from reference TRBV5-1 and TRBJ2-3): KAGVTQTPRYLIKTRGQQVTLSCSPISGHRSVSWYQQTPGQGLQFLFEYFSETQRNKGNFPGRFSGRQFSNSRSEMNVSTLELGDSALYLCASSLVPQRGGASSTDTQYFGPGTRLTVL.